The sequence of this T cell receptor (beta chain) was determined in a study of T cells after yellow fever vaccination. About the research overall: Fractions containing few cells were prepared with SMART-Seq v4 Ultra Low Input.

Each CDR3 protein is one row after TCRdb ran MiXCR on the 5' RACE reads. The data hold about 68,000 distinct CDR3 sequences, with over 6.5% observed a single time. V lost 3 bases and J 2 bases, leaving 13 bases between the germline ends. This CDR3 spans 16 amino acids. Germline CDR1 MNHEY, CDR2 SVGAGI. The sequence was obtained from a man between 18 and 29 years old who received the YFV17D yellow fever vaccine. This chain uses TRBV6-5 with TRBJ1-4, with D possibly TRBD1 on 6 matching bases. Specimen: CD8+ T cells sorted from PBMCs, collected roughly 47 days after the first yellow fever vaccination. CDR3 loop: CASSYGQTGTNEKLFF. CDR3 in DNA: TGTGCCAGCAGTTATGGACAGACCGGGACTAATGAAAAACTGTTTTTT.